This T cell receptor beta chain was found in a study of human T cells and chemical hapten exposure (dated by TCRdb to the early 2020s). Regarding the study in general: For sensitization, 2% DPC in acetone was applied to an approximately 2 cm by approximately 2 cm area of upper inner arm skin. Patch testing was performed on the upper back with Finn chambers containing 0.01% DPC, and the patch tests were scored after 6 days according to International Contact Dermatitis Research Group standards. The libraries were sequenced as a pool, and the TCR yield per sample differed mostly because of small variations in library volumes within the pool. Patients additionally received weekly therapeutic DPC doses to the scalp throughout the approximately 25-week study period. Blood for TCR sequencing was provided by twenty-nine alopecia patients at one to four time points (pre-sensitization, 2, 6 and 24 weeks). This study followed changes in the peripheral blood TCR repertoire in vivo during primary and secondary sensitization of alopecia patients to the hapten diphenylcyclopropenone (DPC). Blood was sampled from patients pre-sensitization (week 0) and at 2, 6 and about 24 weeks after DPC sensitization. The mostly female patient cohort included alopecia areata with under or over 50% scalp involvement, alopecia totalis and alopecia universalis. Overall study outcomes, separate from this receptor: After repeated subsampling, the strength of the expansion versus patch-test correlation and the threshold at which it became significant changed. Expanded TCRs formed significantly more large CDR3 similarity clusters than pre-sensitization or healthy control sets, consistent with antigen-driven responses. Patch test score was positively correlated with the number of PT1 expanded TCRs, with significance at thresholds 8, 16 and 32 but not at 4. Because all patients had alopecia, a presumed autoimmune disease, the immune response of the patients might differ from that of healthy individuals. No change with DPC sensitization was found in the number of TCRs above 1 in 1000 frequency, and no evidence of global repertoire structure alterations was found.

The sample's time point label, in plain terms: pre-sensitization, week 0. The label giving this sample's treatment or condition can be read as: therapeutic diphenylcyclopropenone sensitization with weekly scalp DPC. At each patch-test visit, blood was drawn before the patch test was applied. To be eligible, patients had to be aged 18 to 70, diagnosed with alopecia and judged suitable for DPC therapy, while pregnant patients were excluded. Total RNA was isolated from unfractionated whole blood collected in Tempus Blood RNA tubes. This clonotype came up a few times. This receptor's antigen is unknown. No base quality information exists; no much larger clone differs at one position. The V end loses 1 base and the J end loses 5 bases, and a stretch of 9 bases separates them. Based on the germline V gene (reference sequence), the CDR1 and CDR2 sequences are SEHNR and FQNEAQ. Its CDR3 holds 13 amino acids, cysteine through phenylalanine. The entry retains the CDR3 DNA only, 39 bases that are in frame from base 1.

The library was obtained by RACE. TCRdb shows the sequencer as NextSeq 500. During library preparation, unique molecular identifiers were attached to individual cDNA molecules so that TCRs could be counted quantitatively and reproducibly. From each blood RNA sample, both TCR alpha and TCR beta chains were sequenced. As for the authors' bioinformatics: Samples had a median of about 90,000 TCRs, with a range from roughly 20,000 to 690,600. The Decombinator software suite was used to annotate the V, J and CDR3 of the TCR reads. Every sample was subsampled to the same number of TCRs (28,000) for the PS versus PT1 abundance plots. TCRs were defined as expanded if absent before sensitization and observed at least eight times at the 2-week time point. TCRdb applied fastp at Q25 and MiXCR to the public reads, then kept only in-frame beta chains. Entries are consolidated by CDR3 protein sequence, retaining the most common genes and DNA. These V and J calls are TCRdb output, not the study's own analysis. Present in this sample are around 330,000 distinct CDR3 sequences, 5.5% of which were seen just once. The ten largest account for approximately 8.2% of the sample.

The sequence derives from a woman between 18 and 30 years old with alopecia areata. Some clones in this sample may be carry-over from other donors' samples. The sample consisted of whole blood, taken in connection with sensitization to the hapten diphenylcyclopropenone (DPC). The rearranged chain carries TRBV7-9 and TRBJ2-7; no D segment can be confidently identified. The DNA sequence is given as TGTGCCAGCAGCTTAGAGGAGCAAGACGAGCAGTACTTC. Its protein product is CASSLEEQDEQYF.